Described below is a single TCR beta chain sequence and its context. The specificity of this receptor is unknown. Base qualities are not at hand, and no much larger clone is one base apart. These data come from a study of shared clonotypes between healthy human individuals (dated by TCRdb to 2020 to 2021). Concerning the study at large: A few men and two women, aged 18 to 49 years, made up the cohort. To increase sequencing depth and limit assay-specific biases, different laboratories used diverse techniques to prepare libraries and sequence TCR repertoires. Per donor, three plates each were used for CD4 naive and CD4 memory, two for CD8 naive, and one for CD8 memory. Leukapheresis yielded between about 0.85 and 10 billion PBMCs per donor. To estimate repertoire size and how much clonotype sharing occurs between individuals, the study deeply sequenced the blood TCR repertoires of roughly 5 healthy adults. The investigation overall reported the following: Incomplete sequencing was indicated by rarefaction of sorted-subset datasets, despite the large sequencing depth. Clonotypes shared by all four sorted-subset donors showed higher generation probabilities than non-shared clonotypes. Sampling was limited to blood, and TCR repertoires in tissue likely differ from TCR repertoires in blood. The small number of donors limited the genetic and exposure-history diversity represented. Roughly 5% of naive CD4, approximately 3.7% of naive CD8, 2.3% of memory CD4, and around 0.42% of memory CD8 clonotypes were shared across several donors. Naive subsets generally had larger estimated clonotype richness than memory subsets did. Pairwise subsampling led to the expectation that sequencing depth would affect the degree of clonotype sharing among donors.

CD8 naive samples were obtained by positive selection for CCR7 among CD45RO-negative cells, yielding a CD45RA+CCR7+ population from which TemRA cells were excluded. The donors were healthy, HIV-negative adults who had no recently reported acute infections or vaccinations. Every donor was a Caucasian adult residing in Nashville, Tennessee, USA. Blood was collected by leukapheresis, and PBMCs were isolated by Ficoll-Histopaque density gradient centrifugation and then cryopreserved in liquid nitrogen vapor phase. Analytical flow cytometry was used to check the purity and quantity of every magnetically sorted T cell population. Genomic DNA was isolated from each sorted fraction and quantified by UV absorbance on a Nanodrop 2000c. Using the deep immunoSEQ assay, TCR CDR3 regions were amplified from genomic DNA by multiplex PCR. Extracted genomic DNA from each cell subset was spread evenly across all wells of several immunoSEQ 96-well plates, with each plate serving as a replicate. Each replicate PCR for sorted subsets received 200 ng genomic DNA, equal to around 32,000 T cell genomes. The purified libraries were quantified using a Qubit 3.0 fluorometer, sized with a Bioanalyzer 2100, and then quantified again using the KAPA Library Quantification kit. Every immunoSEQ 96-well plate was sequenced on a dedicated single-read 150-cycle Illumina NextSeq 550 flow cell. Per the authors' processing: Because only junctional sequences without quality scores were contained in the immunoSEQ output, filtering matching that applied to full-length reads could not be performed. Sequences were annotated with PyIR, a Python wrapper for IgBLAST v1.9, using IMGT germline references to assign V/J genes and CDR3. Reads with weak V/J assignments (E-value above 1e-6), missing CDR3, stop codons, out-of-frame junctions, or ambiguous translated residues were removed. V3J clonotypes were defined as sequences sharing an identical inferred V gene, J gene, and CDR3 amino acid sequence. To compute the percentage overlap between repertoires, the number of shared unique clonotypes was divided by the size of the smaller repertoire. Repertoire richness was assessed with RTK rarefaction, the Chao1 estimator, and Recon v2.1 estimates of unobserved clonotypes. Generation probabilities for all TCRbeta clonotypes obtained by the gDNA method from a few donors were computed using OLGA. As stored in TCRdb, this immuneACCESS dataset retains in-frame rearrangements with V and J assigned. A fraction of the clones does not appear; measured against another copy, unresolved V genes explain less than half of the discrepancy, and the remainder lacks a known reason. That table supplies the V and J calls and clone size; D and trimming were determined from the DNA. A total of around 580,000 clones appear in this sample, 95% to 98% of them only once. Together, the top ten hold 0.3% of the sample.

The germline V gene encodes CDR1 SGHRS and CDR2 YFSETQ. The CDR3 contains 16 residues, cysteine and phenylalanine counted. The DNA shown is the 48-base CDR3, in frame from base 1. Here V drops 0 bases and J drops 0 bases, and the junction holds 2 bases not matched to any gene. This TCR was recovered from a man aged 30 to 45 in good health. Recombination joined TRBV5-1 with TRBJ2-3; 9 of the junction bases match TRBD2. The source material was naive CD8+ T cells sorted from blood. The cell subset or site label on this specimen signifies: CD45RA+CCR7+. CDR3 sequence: CASSLVTSGSTDTQYF. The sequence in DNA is TGCGCCAGCAGCTTGGTGACTAGCGGTAGCACAGATACGCAGTATTTT.